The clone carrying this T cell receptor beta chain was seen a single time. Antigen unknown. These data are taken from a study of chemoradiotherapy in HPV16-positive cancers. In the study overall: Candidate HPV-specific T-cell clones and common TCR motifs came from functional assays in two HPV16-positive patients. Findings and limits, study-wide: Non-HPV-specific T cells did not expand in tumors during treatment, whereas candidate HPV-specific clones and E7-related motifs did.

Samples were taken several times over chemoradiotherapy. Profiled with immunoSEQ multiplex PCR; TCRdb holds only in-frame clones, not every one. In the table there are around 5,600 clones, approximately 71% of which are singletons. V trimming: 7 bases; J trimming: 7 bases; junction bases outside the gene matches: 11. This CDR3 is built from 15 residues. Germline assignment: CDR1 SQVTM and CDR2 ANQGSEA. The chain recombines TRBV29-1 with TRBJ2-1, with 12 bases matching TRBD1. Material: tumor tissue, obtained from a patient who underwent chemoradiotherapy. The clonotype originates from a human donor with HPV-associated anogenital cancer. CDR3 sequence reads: CSAPGTGGDVNEQFF. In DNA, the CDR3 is TGCAGCGCGCCTGGGACAGGGGGCGATGTGAATGAGCAGTTCTTC.